These 3 T cell receptor beta chains were sequenced from one sample in a study of T cell responses to AZD1222 COVID-19 vaccine. The assay was immunoSEQ multiplex PCR, and TCRdb's table has in-frame clones only and misses some. Seen here are about 100,000 clones, 93% observed once, and the top ten hold 4% to 5.5%. The material was peripheral blood, obtained on day 0 of AZD1222 vaccination. These receptors were collected from an adult in good health.

The chain couples TRBV5-1 to TRBJ1-1; D possibly corresponds to TRBD1 (5 bases). Trimming took 3 bases from V and 1 from J, leaving 13 bases between them. Per the germline V gene, CDR1 is SGHRS and CDR2 is YFSETQ. This CDR3 spans 15 amino acids. CDR3 sequence: CASSSDRNSNTEAFF. The CDR3 DNA is TGCGCCAGCAGCTCCGACAGAAACTCGAACACTGAAGCTTTCTTT. Drawing the rest from reference TRBV5-1 and TRBJ1-1, the complete variable domain is KAGVTQTPRYLIKTRGQQVTLSCSPISGHRSVSWYQQTPGQGLQFLFEYFSETQRNKGNFPGRFSGRQFSNSRSEMNVSTLELGDSALYLCASSSDRNSNTEAFFGQGTRLTVV.

This rearrangement joins TRBV12-3 or TRBV12-4 to TRBJ2-4, with D possibly being TRBD2 (5 bases). CDR3 size: 12 residues. V shed 6 bases and J shed 6 bases, with 9 bases lying between them. The CDR3 sequence is CASSLAGNIQYF. In DNA, the CDR3 is TGTGCCAGCAGCCTAGCCGGAAACATTCAGTACTTC.

The CDR3 DNA reads TGTGCCAGCAGCTGGACAGCTGATTCACCCCTCCACTTT. This sequence encodes CASSWTADSPLHF. V gene TRBV11-2 combines with J gene TRBJ1-6; weak D call: TRBD1 (6 bases). Trimming removed 4 bases at V and 8 bases at J, with 9 bases between. Germline CDR1 reads SGHAT; CDR2 reads FQNNGV. The CDR3 runs to 13 residues.